The entry below describes one T cell receptor (beta chain). Antigen unknown. The CDR3 is made up of 15 amino acids. Germline V gives CDR1 SGHDT, CDR2 YYEEEE. V was cut by 4 bases and J by 4 bases, with 15 bases left in between. PCR involved 60 Vbeta and 13 Jbeta primers. TCRdb keeps only in-frame clones here, not all; method: immunoSEQ multiplex PCR. The sample includes 75,000 to 95,000 clones, about 78% of them seen just once. The data originate from a study of cytomegalovirus exposure and HLA in healthy donors. Study summary: There were around 100 million unique TCR beta sequences, drawn from 200 million or so T cells, in an earlier analysis. Study-wide points: Previously analyzed data showed that most TCR beta V segments were productive at a frequency of about 90% or about 30%. Among the CMV-associated chains, three were confirmed in vitro as specific for CMV antigens. Beyond CMV serostatus, there was no information to go on about immune exposure.

The chain has TRBV5-6 and TRBJ1-5; no reliable D call. The sequencing sample was made of PBMCs. The clonotype comes from a man aged 50 to 59 in good health and CMV-seronegative. The CDR3 coding sequence is TGTGCCAGCAGCCTACTTATAGAACCAAATCAGCCCCAGCATTTT. Translating gives CASSLLIEPNQPQHF.